This record looks at one T cell receptor (beta chain) sequence and its context. Its antigen is not known. Study findings and constraints: The TCR gene usage of tumor memory CD4+ T cells clustered together with blood and lymph node memory CD4+ cells and with lymph node naive CD4+ cells. Tumor-infiltrating Treg TCR alpha and beta sequences overlapped most with tumor naive CD4+ T cells, then blood naive.

Constant-region reverse primers amplified full-length variable regions, followed by semi-nested Nested Universal Primer A PCR. TCRdb reanalysed the 5' RACE reads using MiXCR and keeps one entry per CDR3 protein. Among 10,000 to 14,000 distinct CDR3 sequences listed, around 49% were seen once. This CDR3 region has 16 residues. Germline CDR1 SGHVS, CDR2 FQNEAQ. V dropped 2 bases and J dropped 0 bases, with 11 bases sitting between them. Source material: tumor-infiltrating naive CD4+ T cells sorted from the breast tumor. Subset meaning: naive CD4+ T cells, CD4+CD45RA+CD25-. The TCR was taken from a female donor with breast cancer. V usage is TRBV7-8 and J usage is TRBJ1-3; a possible D gene is TRBD1 (5 bases). The DNA of the CDR3 is TGTGCCAGCAGCTTAAAGCCGGGGCTCTCTGGAAACACCATATATTTT. Protein sequence: CASSLKPGLSGNTIYF.